These T cell receptor beta chains were read from a single sample in a study of cytomegalovirus exposure and HLA in healthy donors. The repertoire was sequenced with immunoSEQ multiplex PCR; TCRdb's copy has only in-frame clones and lacks some. The table records some 150,000 clones, roughly 82% of them present only once. Sequenced material: PBMCs. The receptors here all came from a woman aged 45-59 years in good health and CMV-seropositive. CDR3s include the opening cysteine and the closing phenylalanine or tryptophan. The D gene is left open where the match is weak. Rows give clone size only sometimes, using once, few, many, or a class for an expanded clone.

d_call j_call clone_size v_call cdr3_aa cdr3_nt
TRBD1 TRBJ2-3 few TRBV19 CASSPTGGPDTQYF TGTGCCAGTAGTCCCACAGGGGGCCCAGATACGCAGTATTTT
TRBD1 TRBJ1-5 . TRBV4-1 CASSQEGASNQPQHF TGCGCCAGCAGCCAGGAGGGGGCGAGCAATCAGCCCCAGCATTTT
. TRBJ2-4 . TRBV5-1 CASSLGGPKNIQYF TGCGCCAGCAGCTTGGGAGGGCCCAAAAACATTCAGTACTTC
. TRBJ1-1 . TRBV11-2 CASSPRGVTEAFF TGTGCCAGCAGCCCCCGGGGTGTAACTGAAGCTTTCTTT
TRBD1 TRBJ2-1 . TRBV5-6 CASSFTGGEGQFF TGTGCCAGCAGCTTTACAGGGGGCGAAGGGCAGTTCTTC
. TRBJ1-1 . TRBV19 CASSKAGWAFF TGTGCCAGTAGTAAAGCAGGTTGGGCTTTCTTT
. TRBJ2-7 . TRBV6-1 CASSEYELEQYF TGTGCCAGCAGTGAGTATGAGTTGGAGCAGTACTTC
. TRBJ2-1 few TRBV7-9 CASSLVQGPNKQFF TGTGCCAGCAGCTTGGTGCAGGGGCCTAATAAGCAGTTCTTC
. TRBJ2-3 . TRBV5-1 CASSLASSGRLGTDTQYF TGCGCCAGCAGCTTGGCCTCCTCGGGGAGGCTAGGCACAGATACGCAGTATTTT
. TRBJ1-4 . TRBV27 CASGTLRPGNEKLFF TGTGCCAGCGGAACCTTGAGGCCGGGGAATGAAAAACTGTTTTTT
. TRBJ1-4 once TRBV7-2 CASSLRGSITNEKLFF TGTGCCAGCAGCTTAAGGGGGAGTATAACTAATGAAAAACTGTTTTTT
. TRBJ2-1 . TRBV13 CASSLPLASNEQFF TGTGCCAGCAGCCTGCCACTAGCTTCCAATGAGCAGTTCTTC
TRBD2 TRBJ2-6 . TRBV19 CASSRKGTGGSGANVLTF TGTGCCAGTAGTAGAAAGGGGACGGGGGGCTCTGGGGCCAACGTCCTGACTTTC
TRBD1 TRBJ1-4 few TRBV6-6 CASSYPGTGNEKLFF TGTGCCAGCAGTTACCCCGGGACAGGGAATGAAAAACTGTTTTTT
. TRBJ2-2 . TRBV7-6 CASSFSGSTGELFF TGTGCCAGCAGCTTTTCGGGATCGACCGGGGAGCTGTTTTTT
. TRBJ2-2 once TRBV29-1 CSVEWQVDGELFF TGCAGCGTTGAGTGGCAGGTGGACGGGGAGCTGTTTTTT
TRBD1 TRBJ2-7 . TRBV6-5 CASSYSRGYSPYEQYF TGTGCCAGCAGTTACTCCAGGGGGTATAGTCCCTACGAGCAGTACTTC
TRBD2 TRBJ2-1 . TRBV14 CASSQSTTRGGRYNEQFF TGTGCCAGCAGCCAGAGCACTACGCGGGGGGGCCGTTACAATGAGCAGTTCTTC
. TRBJ1-6 few TRBV18 CASSLASRSYNSPLHF TGTGCCAGCTCTCTTGCGTCGCGCTCCTATAATTCACCCCTCCACTTT
TRBD1 TRBJ2-7 . TRBV5-6 CASSWTGSDEQYF TGTGCCAGCAGCTGGACAGGGTCCGACGAGCAGTACTTC
TRBD1 TRBJ2-3 . TRBV7-8 CASSLDDRGRSTDTQYF TGTGCCAGCAGCTTGGATGACAGGGGGCGAAGCACAGATACGCAGTATTTT
. TRBJ2-3 . TRBV5-4 CASSLARRETQYF TGTGCCAGCAGCTTGGCCAGGAGGGAGACGCAGTATTTT
TRBD2 TRBJ2-3 . TRBV5-8 CASSLGLATTDTQYF TGTGCCAGCAGTCTCGGACTAGCGACCACAGATACGCAGTATTTT
. TRBJ2-7 few TRBV15 CATSIGSYEQYF TGTGCCACCAGCATCGGGAGTTACGAGCAGTACTTC
TRBD1 TRBJ1-1 . TRBV6-1 CASRPGQGGTEAFF TGTGCCAGCAGGCCGGGACAGGGGGGGACTGAAGCTTTCTTT
. TRBJ1-1 few TRBV7-2 CASSLDRAEAFF TGTGCCAGCAGCTTAGACAGGGCTGAAGCTTTCTTT
TRBD2 TRBJ2-1 . TRBV6-5 CASSPGLNYNEQFF TGTGCCAGCAGCCCGGGACTAAACTACAATGAGCAGTTCTTC
. TRBJ2-1 . TRBV7-9 CASSSLFPSLNEQFF TGTGCCAGCAGCTCCCTGTTCCCTAGCCTTAATGAGCAGTTCTTC
. TRBJ1-3 . TRBV18 CASSPSRSNTIYF TGTGCCAGCTCACCAAGTAGGAGCAACACCATATATTTT
. TRBJ2-4 . TRBV30 CAWSLGGNIQYF TGTGCCTGGAGTCTGGGGGGAAACATTCAGTACTTC
. TRBJ1-5 few TRBV12-5 CASGNRRQAPEPQHF TGTGCTAGTGGTAACCGACGACAGGCCCCAGAGCCCCAGCATTTT
TRBD2 TRBJ2-7 . TRBV4-3 CASSQEGTSGRTYEQYF TGCGCCAGCAGCCAAGAGGGGACTAGCGGGCGTACCTACGAGCAGTACTTC
. TRBJ2-1 . TRBV10-2 CASGAYYNEQFF TGCGCCAGCGGGGCCTACTACAATGAGCAGTTCTTC
. TRBJ2-3 few TRBV4-3 CASSQGTSLGDTQYF TGCGCCAGCAGCCAAGGGACTTCCCTTGGGGATACGCAGTATTTT
TRBD1 TRBJ2-2 once TRBV7-2 CASSRTGATGELFF TGTGCCAGCAGCCGTACAGGGGCCACCGGGGAGCTGTTTTTT
TRBD1 TRBJ1-1 . TRBV5-1 CASSLVGGGTGGAEAFF TGCGCCAGCAGCTTGGTGGGTGGGGGGACAGGGGGAGCTGAAGCTTTCTTT
. TRBJ1-5 . TRBV19 CASSIGRGSSQPQHF TGTGCCAGTAGTATTGGGCGGGGATCGAGTCAGCCCCAGCATTTT
TRBD1 TRBJ2-7 . TRBV7-9 CASSLWDRVDEQYF TGTGCCAGCAGCTTATGGGACAGGGTCGACGAGCAGTACTTC
TRBD1 TRBJ1-6 . TRBV10-1 CASRERQGSSSYNSPLHF TGCGCCAGCAGGGAGAGACAGGGATCAAGCTCCTATAATTCACCCCTCCACTTT
TRBD1 TRBJ1-5 . TRBV15 CATSRDGRQGAYRGGQPQHF TGTGCCACCAGCAGAGACGGACGGCAGGGGGCCTATCGGGGAGGTCAGCCCCAGCATTTT
. TRBJ2-3 once TRBV7-9 CASGAAPSDTQYF TGTGCCAGCGGGGCGGCCCCGTCGGATACGCAGTATTTT
TRBD1 TRBJ1-2 . TRBV11-1 CASSLRTGGGYTF TGTGCCAGCAGCCTCAGGACAGGGGGAGGCTACACCTTC
. TRBJ1-4 few TRBV2 CASSVGGLTNEKLFF TGTGCCAGCAGTGTCGGAGGGCTTACTAATGAAAAACTGTTTTTT
. TRBJ2-2 . TRBV2 CASSVQGRTGELFF TGTGCCAGCAGTGTACAGGGACGAACCGGGGAGCTGTTTTTT
. TRBJ1-5 . TRBV18 CASSQGTGQPQHF TGTGCCAGCTCGCAGGGGACGGGGCAGCCCCAGCATTTT